The present entry profiles one T cell receptor (beta chain) with its context. The target antigen is unknown. TCRdb's table, derived via immunoSEQ multiplex PCR, lists solely in-frame clones and lacks some. This sample has 130,000 to 150,000 clones, with about 93% found just once. Per the germline V gene, CDR1 is LNHDA and CDR2 is SQIVND (reference sequence). V shed 7 bases and J shed 2 bases, with 15 bases lying between them. This CDR3 contains 16 residues. This entry comes from a study of graft-versus-host responses after intestinal transplantation. This clonotype was sampled from a human donor who received an intestinal transplant. The material was unstimulated CD4+ T cells sorted from spleen or lymph node cells, obtained before intestinal transplant. The chain joins TRBV19 to TRBJ2-6; the D gene is possibly TRBD2 (6 bases). The CDR3 region has the DNA TGTGCCAGTACCACGGGAGTGGGAGCTGGGGCCAACGTCCTGACTTTC. Protein sequence: CASTTGVGAGANVLTF.